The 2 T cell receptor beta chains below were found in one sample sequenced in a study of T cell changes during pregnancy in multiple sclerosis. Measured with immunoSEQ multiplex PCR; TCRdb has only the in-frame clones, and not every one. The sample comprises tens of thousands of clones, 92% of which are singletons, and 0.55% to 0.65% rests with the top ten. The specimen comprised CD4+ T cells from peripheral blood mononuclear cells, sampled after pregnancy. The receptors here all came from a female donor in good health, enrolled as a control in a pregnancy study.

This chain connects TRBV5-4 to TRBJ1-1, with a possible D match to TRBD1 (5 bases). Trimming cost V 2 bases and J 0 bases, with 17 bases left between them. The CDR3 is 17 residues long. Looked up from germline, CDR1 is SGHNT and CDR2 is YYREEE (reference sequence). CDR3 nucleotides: TGTGCCAGCAGCTTCAGGGTAATTAATTCTATGAACACTGAAGCTTTCTTT. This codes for CASSFRVINSMNTEAFF.

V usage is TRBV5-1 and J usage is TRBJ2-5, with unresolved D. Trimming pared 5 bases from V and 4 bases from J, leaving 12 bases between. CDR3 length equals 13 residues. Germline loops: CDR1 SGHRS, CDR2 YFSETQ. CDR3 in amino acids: CASSNSGGETQYF. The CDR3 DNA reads TGCGCCAGCAGTAACTCGGGTGGAGAGACCCAGTACTTC. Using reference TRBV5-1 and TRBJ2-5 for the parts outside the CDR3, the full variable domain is KAGVTQTPRYLIKTRGQQVTLSCSPISGHRSVSWYQQTPGQGLQFLFEYFSETQRNKGNFPGRFSGRQFSNSRSEMNVSTLELGDSALYLCASSNSGGETQYFGPGTRLLVL.